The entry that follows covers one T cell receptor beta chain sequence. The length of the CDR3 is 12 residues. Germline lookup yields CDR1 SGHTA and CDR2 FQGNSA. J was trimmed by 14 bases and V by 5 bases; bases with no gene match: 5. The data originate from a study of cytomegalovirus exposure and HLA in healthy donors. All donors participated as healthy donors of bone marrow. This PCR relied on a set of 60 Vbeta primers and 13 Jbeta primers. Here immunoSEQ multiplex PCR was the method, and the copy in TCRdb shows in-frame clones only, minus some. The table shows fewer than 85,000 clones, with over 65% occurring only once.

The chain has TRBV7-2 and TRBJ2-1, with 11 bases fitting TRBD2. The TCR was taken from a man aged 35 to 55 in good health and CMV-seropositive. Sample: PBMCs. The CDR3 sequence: CASSTGTSGKFF. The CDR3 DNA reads TGTGCCAGCAGCACGGGGACTAGCGGAAAGTTCTTC.